The rows below give T cell receptor beta chains drawn from one sample of a study of blood T cell repertoires in COVID-19. Sequencing was performed with immunoSEQ multiplex PCR; in TCRdb, only in-frame clones are kept and a portion is missing. The sample lists some 170,000 clones, 80% occurring once. Sequencing used PBMCs or T cells enriched from blood (not recorded which). The receptors were gathered from a middle-aged man who had recovered from COVID-19. CDR3s include the opening cysteine and the closing phenylalanine or tryptophan. D genes are given only for firm matches. Expanded clones get a size class; other rows say once, few or many, or leave the size out.

J: TRBJ1-2; size: NA; length: 15; D: TRBD1; V: TRBV7-6; CDR3: CASSSPTGGLCGYTF; DNA: TGTGCCAGCAGCTCACCAACAGGGGGGCTTTGCGGCTACACCTTC
J: TRBJ2-6; size: NA; length: 14; D: NA; V: TRBV18; CDR3: CASSQQTGTNVLTF; DNA: TGTGCCAGCTCACAACAGACAGGTACCAACGTCCTGACTTTC
J: TRBJ2-3; size: NA; length: 16; D: TRBD2; V: TRBV5-6; CDR3: CASSLGAGASTDTQYF; DNA: TGTGCCAGCAGCTTGGGAGCGGGGGCTAGCACAGATACGCAGTATTTT
J: TRBJ2-1; size: NA; length: 15; D: TRBD2; V: TRBV5-6; CDR3: CASSLGLAGVNEQFF; DNA: TGTGCCAGCAGCTTGGGACTAGCGGGGGTCAATGAGCAGTTCTTC
J: TRBJ1-2; size: NA; length: 14; D: NA; V: TRBV7-8; CDR3: CASSLSSGGYGYTF; DNA: TGTGCCAGCAGCTTGTCATCCGGGGGCTATGGCTACACCTTC
J: TRBJ2-1; size: NA; length: 15; D: TRBD2; V: TRBV7-2; CDR3: CASSWRSGGANEQFF; DNA: TGTGCCAGCAGCTGGAGGTCCGGGGGGGCAAATGAGCAGTTCTTC
J: TRBJ1-2; size: NA; length: 13; D: NA; V: TRBV21-1; CDR3: CASSKKGQGGYTF; DNA: TGTGCCAGCAGCAAAAAGGGACAGGGTGGCTACACCTTC
J: TRBJ1-5; size: NA; length: 15; D: NA; V: TRBV7-2; CDR3: CASSLEGLGNQPQHF; DNA: TGTGCCAGCAGCTTAGAGGGGCTCGGCAATCAGCCCCAGCATTTT
J: TRBJ2-1; size: NA; length: 12; D: NA; V: TRBV11-2; CDR3: CASSLSYNEQFF; DNA: TGTGCCAGCAGCTTATCGTACAATGAGCAGTTCTTC
J: TRBJ1-5; size: NA; length: 13; D: NA; V: TRBV6-5; CDR3: CASRQGVGQPQHF; DNA: TGTGCCAGCAGGCAGGGTGTCGGTCAGCCCCAGCATTTT
J: TRBJ2-1; size: NA; length: 15; D: NA; V: TRBV27; CDR3: CASSLSGVPYNEQFF; DNA: TGTGCCAGCAGTTTATCAGGGGTCCCCTACAATGAGCAGTTCTTC
J: TRBJ2-2; size: many; length: 13; D: NA; V: TRBV5-1; CDR3: CASSVPVSGELFF; DNA: TGCGCCAGCAGCGTCCCGGTTTCCGGGGAGCTGTTTTTT
J: TRBJ1-4; size: NA; length: 14; D: NA; V: TRBV10-3; CDR3: CAISVGSTNEKLFF; DNA: TGTGCCATCAGTGTCGGGTCAACTAATGAAAAACTGTTTTTT
J: TRBJ1-1; size: NA; length: 15; D: NA; V: TRBV2; CDR3: CASSESRGRNTEAFF; DNA: TGTGCCAGCAGTGAATCGAGGGGGAGGAACACTGAAGCTTTCTTT
J: TRBJ2-2; size: NA; length: 15; D: NA; V: TRBV5-1; CDR3: CASSLEERNTGELFF; DNA: TGCGCCAGCAGCTTGGAGGAGAGGAACACCGGGGAGCTGTTTTTT
J: TRBJ1-5; size: NA; length: 17; D: NA; V: TRBV23-1; CDR3: CASSQSRPQIGNQPQHF; DNA: TGCGCCAGCAGTCAATCGCGGCCCCAGATCGGCAATCAGCCCCAGCATTTT
J: TRBJ2-7; size: once; length: 13; D: NA; V: TRBV11-2; CDR3: CASSLTGRDEQYF; DNA: TGTGCCAGCAGCTTAACAGGGAGGGACGAGCAGTACTTC
J: TRBJ1-5; size: NA; length: 16; D: TRBD1; V: TRBV19; CDR3: CASSVLGTGVIQPQHF; DNA: TGTGCCAGTAGTGTCCTCGGGACAGGGGTTATTCAGCCCCAGCATTTT
J: TRBJ2-3; size: NA; length: 15; D: NA; V: TRBV21-1; CDR3: CASSKATSSVDTQYF; DNA: TGTGCCAGCAGCAAAGCGACTAGCTCCGTGGATACGCAGTATTTT
J: TRBJ1-5; size: many; length: 18; D: NA; V: TRBV2; CDR3: CASSAFLGSGRGTQPQHF; DNA: TGTGCCAGCAGTGCATTTCTAGGTTCGGGCAGGGGTACTCAGCCCCAGCATTTT
J: TRBJ1-1; size: few; length: 14; D: TRBD1; V: TRBV6-5; CDR3: CATKGQGANTEAFF; DNA: TGTGCCACCAAAGGACAGGGGGCGAACACTGAAGCTTTCTTT
J: TRBJ1-1; size: NA; length: 15; D: TRBD1; V: TRBV19; CDR3: CASNLRDRRWTEAFF; DNA: TGTGCCAGTAACCTCCGGGACAGGCGGTGGACTGAAGCTTTCTTT
J: TRBJ1-1; size: once; length: 14; D: NA; V: TRBV30; CDR3: CAWDHTGVGTEAFF; DNA: TGTGCCTGGGACCATACGGGGGTGGGCACTGAAGCTTTCTTT
J: TRBJ1-5; size: few; length: 16; D: TRBD1; V: TRBV3-1/TRBV3-2; CDR3: CASSPRDRGGNQPQHF; DNA: TGTGCCAGCAGCCCCCGGGACAGAGGAGGCAATCAGCCCCAGCATTTT
J: TRBJ2-1; size: NA; length: 16; D: TRBD2; V: TRBV24-1; CDR3: CATSDFSGGAKGEQFF; DNA: TGTGCCACCAGTGATTTCAGCGGGGGGGCCAAGGGTGAGCAGTTCTTC
J: TRBJ1-6; size: NA; length: 18; D: TRBD1; V: TRBV5-5; CDR3: CASSSRDRESSYNSPLHF; DNA: TGTGCCAGCAGCTCCAGGGACAGGGAAAGCTCCTATAATTCACCCCTCCACTTT
J: TRBJ1-4; size: NA; length: 12; D: NA; V: TRBV2; CDR3: CASSEVQEKLFF; DNA: TGTGCCAGCAGTGAGGTACAGGAAAAACTGTTTTTT
J: TRBJ1-1; size: NA; length: 14; D: NA; V: TRBV6-5; CDR3: CASRATAVNTEAFF; DNA: TGTGCCAGCAGAGCGACAGCTGTGAACACTGAAGCTTTCTTT
J: TRBJ1-2; size: NA; length: 14; D: NA; V: TRBV6-5; CDR3: CASSLRVANYGYTF; DNA: TGTGCCAGCAGTTTGAGGGTGGCTAACTATGGCTACACCTTC
J: TRBJ1-2; size: NA; length: 12; D: NA; V: TRBV19; CDR3: CASSFDRYGYTF; DNA: TGTGCCAGTAGTTTTGACAGATATGGCTACACCTTC
J: TRBJ2-2; size: NA; length: 14; D: NA; V: TRBV3-1/TRBV3-2; CDR3: CASSNRVLTGELFF; DNA: TGTGCCAGCAGTAACAGGGTTTTAACCGGGGAGCTGTTTTTT
J: TRBJ1-2; size: NA; length: 13; D: NA; V: TRBV4-1; CDR3: CASSQGGTTGYTF; DNA: TGCGCCAGCAGCCAAGGCGGTACGACGGGCTACACCTTC
J: TRBJ2-5; size: NA; length: 16; D: TRBD1; V: TRBV5-6; CDR3: CASSWGTGRPQETQYF; DNA: TGTGCCAGCAGCTGGGGGACAGGGAGACCCCAAGAGACCCAGTACTTC
J: TRBJ2-5; size: NA; length: 14; D: TRBD1; V: TRBV30; CDR3: CAWGTGTGGETQYF; DNA: TGTGCCTGGGGTACCGGGACAGGGGGCGAGACCCAGTACTTC
J: TRBJ2-3; size: NA; length: 13; D: TRBD2; V: TRBV6-5; CDR3: CASRSGGRDTQYF; DNA: TGTGCCAGCCGTAGCGGGGGGCGAGATACGCAGTATTTT
J: TRBJ1-2; size: NA; length: 15; D: NA; V: TRBV18; CDR3: CASSPSRQPDYGYTF; DNA: TGTGCCAGCTCACCAAGCCGACAGCCTGACTATGGCTACACCTTC
J: TRBJ2-2; size: NA; length: 17; D: NA; V: TRBV4-1; CDR3: CASSQVRRDRNTGELFF; DNA: TGCGCCAGCAGCCAAGTCAGGCGGGACAGGAACACCGGGGAGCTGTTTTTT
J: TRBJ2-3; size: NA; length: 15; D: NA; V: TRBV7-3; CDR3: CASSLYRGATDTQYF; DNA: TGTGCCAGCAGCTTGTATCGCGGGGCAACAGATACGCAGTATTTT
J: TRBJ2-3; size: NA; length: 13; D: NA; V: TRBV5-8; CDR3: CASSPFSTDTQYF; DNA: TGTGCCAGCAGCCCCTTTTCCACAGATACGCAGTATTTT
J: TRBJ2-1; size: NA; length: 14; D: NA; V: TRBV9; CDR3: CASSVDGVMNEQFF; DNA: TGTGCCAGCAGCGTAGACGGGGTAATGAATGAGCAGTTCTTC
J: TRBJ1-5; size: NA; length: 17; D: TRBD1; V: TRBV27; CDR3: CASSLGAGQGNNQPQHF; DNA: TGTGCCAGCAGTTTAGGGGCGGGACAGGGGAACAATCAGCCCCAGCATTTT
J: TRBJ2-5; size: NA; length: 15; D: NA; V: TRBV9; CDR3: CASSVVGQIQETQYF; DNA: TGTGCCAGCAGCGTAGTGGGGCAGATCCAAGAGACCCAGTACTTC
J: TRBJ2-2; size: NA; length: 15; D: TRBD1; V: TRBV11-3; CDR3: CASSEDRENTGELFF; DNA: TGTGCCAGCAGCGAAGACAGGGAAAACACCGGGGAGCTGTTTTTT
J: TRBJ2-1; size: NA; length: 14; D: NA; V: TRBV7-9; CDR3: CASRSSVTYNEQFF; DNA: TGTGCCAGCAGATCGTCGGTCACCTACAATGAGCAGTTCTTC
J: TRBJ2-7; size: many; length: 14; D: NA; V: TRBV11-3; CDR3: CASSYSDGRGEQYF; DNA: TGTGCCAGCAGCTATTCCGATGGGAGGGGGGAGCAGTACTTC
J: TRBJ2-3; size: NA; length: 14; D: NA; V: TRBV5-6; CDR3: CASSSPGSGDTQYF; DNA: TGTGCCAGCAGCTCCCCGGGTTCGGGTGATACGCAGTATTTT
J: TRBJ1-2; size: NA; length: 13; D: NA; V: TRBV27; CDR3: CASSRGGTYGYTF; DNA: TGTGCCAGCAGCCGAGGAGGTACTTATGGCTACACCTTC